The 30 T cell receptor beta chains given below trace back to one sample, sequenced in a study of Graves' ophthalmopathy and Graves' hyperthyroidism. For repertoire sequencing, the TCR beta CDR3 regions were amplified from RNA transcripts. Amplification began with first-round RT-PCR using HTBI primers, then second-round multiplex PCR was performed. Each CDR3 protein gets one entry after TCRdb re-called the multiplex PCR reads with MiXCR. The table lists roughly 610,000 distinct CDR3 sequences, around a fifth of them singletons, with approximately 7.7% in the top ten. Sequences were obtained from peripheral blood. The receptors were sampled from a young woman with stable Graves' hyperthyroidism. Some clones in this sample may be carry-over from other donors' samples.

This clonotype was seen ten or more times. The chain joins TRBV6-5 to TRBJ1-2, with a weak D call TRBD1 (5 bases). Germline CDR1 MNHEY, CDR2 SVGAGI. This CDR3 has 15 residues. With 2 bases removed from V and 0 bases from J, the gap between germline ends came to 10 bases. CDR3 bases: TGTGCCAGCAGTTACAGTGGGGGGTCTAACTATGGCTACACCTTC. Translated, it gives CASSYSGGSNYGYTF.

There are many counts of this clonotype. The rearrangement links TRBV4-1 to TRBJ2-7; the D gene is possibly TRBD1 (5 bases). V was cut by 1 base and J by 6 bases, with 13 bases left in between. Germline values: CDR1 MGHRA, CDR2 YSYEKL. CDR3 length equals 14 residues. The DNA for the CDR3 is TGCGCCAGCAGCCAAGCGGCAGGGATCGGCGAGCAGTACTTC. The encoded protein is CASSQAAGIGEQYF.

Many counts were recorded for this clonotype. The chain links TRBV6-5 to TRBJ2-7, with 8 positions matching TRBD2. Trimming at V came to 0 bases and at J to 3 bases, leaving 7 bases not matched to a gene. Germline values: CDR1 MNHEY, CDR2 SVGAGI. The CDR3 runs 16 residues. CDR3 coding DNA: TGTGCCAGCAGTTACTCTATATCCGCGGGGGGCTACGAGCAGTACTTC. The encoded protein is CASSYSISAGGYEQYF.

This clonotype was seen many times. The chain has TRBV6-1 and TRBJ1-6; D gene uncertain. Trimming took off 7 bases at V and 1 base at J, with 8 bases between the two ends. Germline CDR1 reads MNHNS; CDR2 reads SASEGT. The CDR3 is made up of 14 amino acids. The CDR3 loop is CASTPRSYNSPLHF. The CDR3 DNA reads TGTGCCAGCACCCCCAGGTCCTATAATTCACCCCTCCACTTT.

There are many counts of this clonotype. V gene TRBV28 combines with J gene TRBJ2-2, with D possibly matching TRBD2 (6 bases). V was shortened by 6 bases and J by 1 base, with 12 bases between the two germline ends. Germline CDR1 and CDR2: MDHEN and SYDVKM. The CDR3 loop spans 15 amino acids. Here the CDR3 reads CASSPHSGNTGELFF. The CDR3, as DNA: TGTGCCAGCAGCCCCCATAGCGGGAACACCGGGGAGCTGTTTTTT. The full variable domain, completed using reference TRBV28 and TRBJ2-2, is DVKVTQSSRYLVKRTGEKVFLECVQDMDHENMFWYRQDPGLGLRLIYFSYDVKMKEKGDIPEGYSVSREKKERFSLILESASTNQTSMYLCASSPHSGNTGELFFGEGSRLTVL.

The chain combines TRBV12-3 or TRBV12-4 with TRBJ1-1; D unresolved. Trimming removed 7 bases from V and 4 bases from J, with 10 bases in between. The CDR3 loop spans 12 amino acids. DNA for the CDR3: TGTGCCAGCACGCGGGGTAGCACTGAAGCTTTCTTT. Protein sequence: CASTRGSTEAFF.

The sample holds many counts of this clonotype. For the CDR3, the DNA is TGTGCCAGTAGTATAGGTTACAGTTACGAGCAGTACTTC. Its protein is CASSIGYSYEQYF. The chain carries TRBV19 and TRBJ2-7, with D uncertain. Germline loops: CDR1 LNHDA, CDR2 SQIVND (reference sequence). Trimming removed 1 base from V and 4 bases from J, with 8 bases in between. This CDR3 spans 13 amino acids.

This clonotype was detected many times. This chain joins TRBV28 and TRBJ2-2; D gene unclear. Per germline, CDR1 MDHEN and CDR2 SYDVKM. The CDR3 spans 17 residues. The V and J ends lost 6 bases and 5 bases respectively, with 22 bases between them. The CDR3 DNA follows: TGTGCCAGCAGGGACCCAAGGTATAGACGAGGAACCGGGGAGCTGTTTTTT. Protein sequence: CASRDPRYRRGTGELFF. The variable domain in full, completed from reference TRBV28 and TRBJ2-2, reads DVKVTQSSRYLVKRTGEKVFLECVQDMDHENMFWYRQDPGLGLRLIYFSYDVKMKEKGDIPEGYSVSREKKERFSLILESASTNQTSMYLCASRDPRYRRGTGELFFGEGSRLTVL.

This clonotype has a count of ten or more. This rearrangement joins TRBV6-1 to TRBJ1-2, with D uncertain. CDR1 is MNHNS and CDR2 is SASEGT in the germline V gene. This CDR3 has 17 amino acids. V was trimmed by 1 base and J by 2 bases, leaving 17 bases between them. CDR3 bases: TGTGCCAGCAGTGAAGTGATCCCCTCCCGGTACAACTATGGCTACACCTTC. It yields the protein CASSEVIPSRYNYGYTF.

Details on this clonotype: Given the absence of the conserved phenylalanine or tryptophan at the CDR3 end, a read error is likely. The rearrangement uses TRBV6-2 or TRBV6-3 and TRBJ2-7, with a weak D call TRBD2 (5 bases). V gave up 6 bases and J gave up 5 bases, with 23 bases separating them. Germline V gene sequence: CDR1 MNHEY, CDR2 SVGEGT. The CDR3 sequence is 16 residues long. The CDR3 DNA follows: TGTGCCAGCAGCCCCAGCGGTGGAAACCTCGCCCACGAGCAGTACTAC. Translated, it gives CASSPSGGNLAHEQYY.

The chain carries TRBV4-1 and TRBJ2-2; 8 bases line up with TRBD2. The CDR3 loop spans 16 amino acids. V gave up 3 bases and J gave up 7 bases; unmatched junction bases: 10. Looked up from germline, CDR1 is MGHRA and CDR2 is YSYEKL. The CDR3 DNA sequence: TGCGCCAGCAGCCATTTTCAGCGGGGGAGTAGCGGGGAGCTGTTTTTT. This encodes CASSHFQRGSSGELFF.

Concerning this clonotype: This sequence may be a read error, since a much larger clone differs from it by one base. The CDR3 loop is CASSGRTNQPQHF. In DNA form, the CDR3 reads TGTGCCAGCAGTGGACGGACTAATCAGCCCCAGCATTTT. This rearrangement joins TRBV6-1 to TRBJ1-5; no clear D gene. V gave up 4 bases and J gave up 4 bases, with 8 bases separating them. The CDR3 is made up of 13 amino acids. Germline values: CDR1 MNHNS, CDR2 SASEGT.

This clonotype was counted many times. The chain has TRBV6-1 and TRBJ2-2; a possible D gene is TRBD1 (6 bases). CDR3 length equals 15 residues. Germline assignment: CDR1 MNHNS and CDR2 SASEGT. Trimming took 4 bases from V and 7 from J, leaving 16 bases between them. CDR3 region: CASSAGALRDGELFF. DNA of the CDR3: TGTGCCAGCAGTGCAGGGGCCCTAAGAGACGGGGAGCTGTTTTTT.

The chain carries TRBV28 and TRBJ1-5; D is uncertain. Germline CDR1 MDHEN, CDR2 SYDVKM. This CDR3 contains 19 residues. With 5 bases removed from V and 0 bases from J, the gap between germline ends came to 23 bases. DNA of the CDR3: TGTGCCAGCAGTCTAGTTCTTTTCCCCGGACGGTTTAGCAATCAGCCCCAGCATTTT. As protein: CASSLVLFPGRFSNQPQHF.

This clonotype has more than one count but fewer than ten. CDR3 sequence (DNA): TGTGCCAGCAGCGACTTAGGGCAAACTCACCAAGAGACCCAGTACTTC. Translating gives CASSDLGQTHQETQYF. The chain recombines TRBV11-1 with TRBJ2-5; D ambiguous. The germline V gene has CDR1 SGHAT and CDR2 FQDESV (reference sequence). V gave up 5 bases and J gave up 0 bases, with 16 bases separating them. The CDR3 has 16 residues.

This clonotype was picked up a small number of times. The J gene is TRBJ2-7, the V gene TRBV4-1, with TRBD2 identical over 9 bases. Unmatched junction bases numbered 14, after V lost 0 bases and J lost 2 bases. The CDR3 consists of 19 residues. Germline values: CDR1 MGHRA, CDR2 YSYEKL. CDR3 DNA sequence: TGCGCCAGCAGCCAAGAGGCCGGGGCTAGCGGGGCTCACCCCTACGAGCAGTACTTC. This codes for CASSQEAGASGAHPYEQYF.

As DNA, the CDR3 is TGTGCCAGCACTGTGACAGGGAGGTCGTGCGAGCAGTACTTC. This translates into CASTVTGRSCEQYF. This chain uses TRBV6-1 with TRBJ2-7; D might be TRBD1 (7 bases). Germline CDR1 MNHNS, CDR2 SASEGT. Trimming left V 7 bases short and J 6 bases short, with 19 bases between. The CDR3 contains 14 residues.

This clonotype has just a few counts. V is TRBV11-3 and J is TRBJ1-1, with 7 bases lining up with TRBD1. This CDR3 region has 16 residues. In germline, CDR1 is SGHNT, CDR2 YENEEA. Unmatched junction bases numbered 10, after V lost 1 base and J lost 5 bases. The DNA of the CDR3 is TGTGCCAGCAGCTTAGGGGAACAGGGGCGGGGGACTGAAGCTTTCTTT. Protein: CASSLGEQGRGTEAFF.

In its sample, this clonotype was seen many times. This chain connects TRBV20-1 to TRBJ1-5; TRBD1 aligns across 11 bases. Germline values: CDR1 DFQATT, CDR2 SNEGSKA (reference sequence). The CDR3 length is 19 residues. V shed 0 bases, J shed 0 bases, and the junction held 10 bases outside the gene matches. The CDR3 DNA is TGCAGTGCTAGAGAGCCGGGGACAGGGGGAACTTATAGCAATCAGCCCCAGCATTTT. This sequence encodes CSAREPGTGGTYSNQPQHF.

This clonotype has at least ten counts. The chain uses TRBV11-2 and TRBJ2-7, with D unresolved. The CDR3 is 13 amino acids. Germline V lookup: CDR1 SGHAT, CDR2 FQNNGV. Trimming took 3 bases from V and 3 from J, leaving 9 bases between them. CDR3: CASSFTEFYEQYF. The CDR3, as DNA: TGTGCCAGCAGCTTTACAGAGTTCTACGAGCAGTACTTC.

This clonotype was recorded many times. The V and J genes are TRBV29-1 and TRBJ2-7; D might be TRBD1 (6 bases). Germline-derived CDR1 and CDR2 are SQVTM and ANQGSEA. This CDR3 has 12 amino acids. This CDR3 reads CSAQTGSYEQYF. Here the CDR3 DNA reads TGCAGTGCACAAACAGGGTCCTACGAGCAGTACTTC.

This clonotype was seen repeatedly, ten times or more. The gene calls are TRBV6-5 and TRBJ2-7; possibly TRBD1 for D (6 bases). V was clipped by 7 bases and J by 1 base, with 17 bases between them. There are 15 residues in the CDR3. Looked up from germline, CDR1 is MNHEY and CDR2 is SVGAGI. The CDR3 protein is CASKPGHLDSYEQYF. CDR3 bases: TGTGCCAGCAAACCGGGACACCTAGATTCCTACGAGCAGTACTTC.

This clonotype was observed at least ten times. V usage is TRBV12-3 or TRBV12-4 and J usage is TRBJ1-1; D uncertain. The CDR3 runs to 13 residues. Deletions cut 6 bases from V and 0 bases from J, with 8 bases between. The CDR3 sequence is CASRGVLNTEAFF. The CDR3 DNA sequence: TGTGCCAGCAGGGGCGTCCTGAACACTGAAGCTTTCTTT.

The chain recombines TRBV7-3 with TRBJ1-1; D ambiguous. CDR3 length: 15 amino acids. The germline V and J ends were trimmed by 2 bases and 7 bases, with 17 bases remaining between them. CDR1 and CDR2 from the germline V gene are SGHTA and FQGTGA. CDR3 sequence: CASSLFPLQGHEAFF. DNA for the CDR3: TGTGCCAGCAGCTTATTCCCCCTACAAGGCCATGAAGCTTTCTTT.

The V gene is TRBV6-5, the J gene TRBJ1-5, with a tentative D call TRBD1 (6 bases). Germline V gene data show CDR1 as MNHEY and CDR2 as SVGAGI. The CDR3 is made up of 15 amino acids. V lost 3 bases and J 4 bases, leaving 13 bases between the germline ends. The CDR3 nucleotides read TGTGCCAGCAGTTATTCCGGGACACCGAATCAGCCCCAGCATTTT. Translated: CASSYSGTPNQPQHF.

This clonotype was detected only a few times. The chain employs TRBV20-1 and TRBJ1-1; 7 bases line up with TRBD1. The CDR3 consists of 17 residues. Germline V lookup: CDR1 DFQATT, CDR2 SNEGSKA (reference sequence). Losses at the gene ends were 0 bases for V and 3 bases for J; bases not matched to a gene: 13. CDR3 in amino acids: CSARDGGQTIGDTEAFF. The CDR3 DNA follows: TGCAGTGCTAGAGATGGGGGACAGACCATAGGTGACACTGAAGCTTTCTTT.

This clonotype was counted only a few times. V is TRBV10-3 and J is TRBJ1-2; D remains unclear. This CDR3 region has 13 residues. The V end was cut by 6 bases, the J end by 1 base, with 9 bases between. Germline CDR1 and CDR2: ENHRY and SYGVKD. CDR3 region: CAIRDDVNYGYTF. The CDR3 DNA sequence: TGTGCCATCAGAGACGACGTTAACTATGGCTACACCTTC.

This clonotype was detected a few times. The genes are TRBV20-1 and TRBJ2-7; 8 bases agree with TRBD1. CDR1 and CDR2 (germline): DFQATT, SNEGSKA (reference sequence). With V trimmed by 3 bases and J by 2 bases, 15 bases remained unmatched. The length of the CDR3 is 17 residues. The CDR3 DNA follows: TGCAGTGCTAGGGGCCCCTTCGGACAGGGAATTGCCTACGAGCAGTACTTC. Protein sequence: CSARGPFGQGIAYEQYF.

The table lists this clonotype with many counts. The chain uses TRBV11-1 and TRBJ2-5; D is ambiguous. V lost 4 bases and J lost 1, with 22 bases in between. CDR3 length: 18 amino acids. Germline V gives CDR1 SGHAT, CDR2 FQDESV (reference sequence). This CDR3 is CASSYRRQPYRAQETQYF. CDR3 nucleotide sequence: TGTGCCAGCAGCTACCGGCGGCAGCCTTACCGGGCCCAAGAGACCCAGTACTTC. Based on the CDR3 plus reference TRBV11-1 and TRBJ2-5, the full variable domain is EAEVAQSPRYKITEKSQAVAFWCDPISGHATLYWYRQILGQGPELLVQFQDESVVDDSQLPKDRFSAERLKGVDSTLKIQPAELGDSAMYLCASSYRRQPYRAQETQYFGPGTRLLVL.

This clonotype was picked up a small number of times. CDR3 sequence (DNA): TGCAGTGCTAGAGATTCTGGAGCTGGCTACACCTTC. Encoded protein: CSARDSGAGYTF. The V call is TRBV20-1, the J call TRBJ1-2; unclear D gene. This CDR3 region has 12 residues. Germline CDR1 and CDR2: DFQATT and SNEGSKA (reference sequence). V was clipped by 0 bases and J by 7 bases, with 9 bases between them.